Below are 21 T cell receptor beta chains sequenced from a single sample in a study of blood T cell repertoires in COVID-19 (dated by TCRdb to 2020 to 2021). The method behind the library was the immunoSEQ multiplex PCR assay. TCRdb retrieved this table from immuneACCESS and kept in-frame rearrangements only. Not all clones are present; in checked studies, unresolved V genes account for under half, and no reason is known for the remainder. The sample contains about 230,000 clones, about 86% of them found a single time. The top ten clonotypes cover approximately 2.8% of the sample. Sample: PBMCs or T cells enriched from blood (not recorded which). The receptors stem from a woman aged 45-60 years in a cohort exposed to, infected with or recovered from COVID-19 (not recorded which).

The chain carries TRBV6-2 or TRBV6-3 and TRBJ2-7; 11 nucleotides agree with TRBD2. The junction had 8 bases not matched to a gene; V was cut back by 0 bases and J by 4 bases. The CDR3 covers 17 residues. Germline CDR1 reads MNHEY; CDR2 reads SVGEGT. The CDR3 here is CASSYSYVTSGGYEQYF. In DNA, the CDR3 is TGTGCCAGCAGTTACTCATACGTAACTAGCGGGGGTTACGAGCAGTACTTC.

The chain couples TRBV10-2 to TRBJ2-1, with 12 bases matching TRBD1. The CDR3 is made up of 14 amino acids. Germline trimming cut 11 bases from V and 8 bases from J; bases unmatched to any gene: 10. Germline values: CDR1 WSHSY, CDR2 SAAADI. This CDR3 reads CAARSGQGAYEQFF. In DNA, the CDR3 is TGCGCCGCCCGGTCGGGACAGGGGGCATATGAGCAGTTCTTC.

This sequence joins TRBV20-1 and TRBJ1-1; possible D gene TRBD1, 5 bases. The CDR3 is 10 amino acids. Looked up from germline, CDR1 is DFQATT and CDR2 is SNEGSKA (reference sequence). V was pared by 4 bases and J by 7 bases, with 7 bases between. DNA for the CDR3: TGCAGTGCTAACAGGATTGAAGCTTTCTTT. This encodes CSANRIEAFF.

The chain joins TRBV7-2 to TRBJ2-5, with 11 bases matching TRBD1. This CDR3 region has 16 residues. With 2 bases clipped from V and 7 bases from J, the junction kept 9 bases outside the gene matches. CDR1 is SGHTA, CDR2 FQGNSA, per germline. The CDR3 loop is CASSLYAGTGGGTQYF. The CDR3 bases are TGTGCCAGCAGCTTATATGCGGGGACAGGGGGGGGGACCCAGTACTTC. The complete variable domain, with remaining parts taken from reference TRBV7-2 and TRBJ2-5, reads GAGVSQSPSNKVTEKGKDVELRCDPISGHTALYWYRQSLGQGLEFLIYFQGNSAPDKSGLPSDRFSAERTGGSVSTLTIQRTQQEDSAVYLCASSLYAGTGGGTQYFGPGTRLLVL.

V and J are TRBV5-1 and TRBJ1-3; D remains ambiguous. Per germline, CDR1 SGHRS and CDR2 YFSETQ. CDR3 length: 15 residues. V was shortened by 0 bases and J by 9 bases, with 16 bases between the two germline ends. The CDR3 loop reads CASSLETGEFGTIYF. DNA of the CDR3: TGCGCCAGCAGCTTGGAAACCGGGGAATTCGGCACCATATATTTT.

The rearrangement uses TRBV3-1 (or the pseudogene TRBV3-2) and TRBJ2-5; possibly TRBD1 for D (5 bases). Germline loops: CDR1 LGHDT, CDR2 YNNKEL (reference sequence). V dropped 4 bases and J dropped 0 bases, with 9 bases sitting between them. The CDR3 is 14 residues long. This chain's CDR3 is CASSPDSHQETQYF. CDR3 DNA: TGTGCCAGCAGCCCCGACAGCCACCAAGAGACCCAGTACTTC.

This sequence joins TRBV2 and TRBJ1-2; 10 bases map to TRBD1. Germline CDR1 reads SNHLY; CDR2 reads FYNNEI. This CDR3 comprises 14 residues. V shed 6 bases and J 8 bases; nucleotides not matched to a gene: 9. CDR3 DNA: TGTGCCAGCAGCCCGGGACAGGGGTCGGTCGGCTACACCTTC. This sequence encodes CASSPGQGSVGYTF.

This chain connects TRBV18 to TRBJ1-2, with unresolved D. CDR3 length equals 17 residues. V was cut by 3 bases and J by 3 bases, with 20 bases left in between. From germline, CDR1 is KGHSH and CDR2 LQKENI. CDR3 sequence: CASSPIEGREGYYGYTF. In DNA form, the CDR3 reads TGTGCCAGCTCACCGATCGAAGGACGGGAGGGATACTATGGCTACACCTTC.

This clone was observed once. V usage is TRBV3-1 (or the pseudogene TRBV3-2) and J usage is TRBJ2-5; 7 bases map to TRBD2. Unmatched junction bases numbered 5, after V lost 4 bases and J lost 3 bases. The V gene's germline CDR1 is LGHDT and CDR2 YNNKEL (reference sequence). This CDR3 comprises 14 residues. The CDR3 spells CASSPGGGKETQYF. CDR3 DNA: TGTGCCAGCAGCCCCGGCGGGGGTAAAGAGACCCAGTACTTC.

The CDR3 sequence is CASVRGRDYEQYF. In DNA form, the CDR3 reads TGTGCCAGCGTTAGGGGGAGAGACTACGAGCAGTACTTC. This sequence joins TRBV5-5 and TRBJ2-7, with D tentatively TRBD1 (6 bases). Trimming took off 7 bases at V and 3 bases at J, with 14 bases between the two ends. Germline loops: CDR1 SGHKS, CDR2 YYEKEE (reference sequence). There are 13 residues in the CDR3.

This chain links TRBV6-2 or TRBV6-3 with TRBJ1-1; a weak D match, TRBD1 (6 bases). V lost 6 bases to trimming and J lost 12 bases, with 20 bases between them. The CDR3 covers 13 residues. CDR1 is MNHEY and CDR2 is SVGEGT in the germline V gene. The DNA for the CDR3 is TGTGCCAGCAGCAACGTAGATTACAGGGTAACTTTCTTT. Translated: CASSNVDYRVTFF.

This clone was picked up one time. J is TRBJ2-7 and V is TRBV3-1 (or the pseudogene TRBV3-2); 7 nucleotides match TRBD1. This CDR3 contains 16 residues. V lost 0 bases, J lost 7 bases, and 12 bases stayed unmatched. Germline CDR1 is LGHDT and CDR2 is YNNKEL (reference sequence). The CDR3 sequence: CASSQEGDENRGEQYF. The CDR3 bases are TGTGCCAGCAGCCAAGAGGGCGACGAAAACAGGGGAGAGCAGTACTTC.

The rearrangement joins TRBV6-5 to TRBJ1-2; 8 bases fit TRBD1. V lost 8 bases and J lost 4; bases outside the gene matches: 9. There are 14 residues in the CDR3. Germline V gene lookup returns CDR1 MNHEY and CDR2 SVGAGI. CDR3 nucleotides: TGTGCCAGCGGGAGGGGACAGGAGACCTATGGCTACACCTTC. Residues: CASGRGQETYGYTF.

This sequence joins TRBV7-2 and TRBJ1-4; 9 bases are shared with TRBD1. After removal of 5 bases from V and 7 bases from J, the junction contained 8 bases not matched to a gene. CDR3 size: 15 residues. Germline V gene sequence: CDR1 SGHTA, CDR2 FQGNSA. The CDR3 DNA sequence: TGTGCCAGCAGCACAACAGGGGGCCGCGGTGAAAAACTGTTTTTT. This sequence encodes CASSTTGGRGEKLFF.

The chain is built from TRBV11-2 and TRBJ1-1; 7 positions match TRBD1. The CDR3 is made up of 13 amino acids. Germline trimming cut 7 bases from V and 11 bases from J; bases unmatched to any gene: 13. The germline CDR1 and CDR2 sequences are SGHAT and FQNNGV. The CDR3 sequence: CASTQGGALIAFF. The CDR3 DNA follows: TGTGCCAGCACCCAGGGGGGCGCCCTGATCGCTTTCTTT.

This rearrangement joins TRBV28 to TRBJ1-2, with TRBD1 matching over 11 bases. V lost 6 bases to trimming and J lost 8 bases; unmatched junction nucleotides: 5. This CDR3 region has 13 residues. The V gene's germline CDR1 is MDHEN and CDR2 SYDVKM. The CDR3: CASRRTGGNGYTF. DNA for the CDR3: TGTGCCAGCAGGAGGACAGGGGGCAACGGCTACACCTTC.

The sample holds a few counts of this clone. This chain links TRBV7-3 with TRBJ1-2; no reliable D call. The ends were cut back, 5 bases at V and 3 bases at J, with 13 bases in the middle. Germline lookup yields CDR1 SGHTA and CDR2 FQGTGA. The CDR3 has 14 residues. CDR3 amino acids: CASSLTAGDYGYTF. CDR3 sequence (DNA): TGTGCCAGCAGCCTTACCGCCGGGGACTATGGCTACACCTTC.

The chain combines TRBV27 with TRBJ2-7; TRBD2 is a possible D gene (5 bases). Trimming cost V 2 bases and J 7 bases, with 12 bases left between them. CDR3 size: 13 residues. Looked up from germline, CDR1 is MNHEY and CDR2 is SMNVEV (reference sequence). The CDR3 DNA reads TGTGCCAGCAGTTTAATTCCTACGGGGGAGCAGTACTTC. Translating gives CASSLIPTGEQYF.

The chain recombines TRBV7-2 with TRBJ1-2; D unresolved. Germline lookup yields CDR1 SGHTA and CDR2 FQGNSA. The CDR3 has 13 residues. The V end lost 1 base, the J end lost 8 bases, and 11 bases lay between the germline ends. The CDR3 sequence is CASSLGREGGYTF. CDR3 bases: TGTGCCAGCAGCTTAGGGCGGGAGGGCGGCTACACCTTC.

The V call is TRBV30, the J call TRBJ1-4, with D maybe TRBD1 (6 bases). Per germline, CDR1 GTSNPN and CDR2 SVGIG (reference sequence). CDR3 length equals 14 residues. V lost 5 bases to trimming and J lost 3 bases, with 13 bases between them. The CDR3 region is CAWAPGGPNEKLFF. CDR3 nucleotide sequence: TGTGCCTGGGCCCCGGGGGGGCCTAATGAAAAACTGTTTTTT.

This chain links TRBV18 with TRBJ1-2; no firm D call. The V end was cut by 0 bases, the J end by 5 bases, with 7 bases between. The CDR3 has 13 residues. CDR1 is KGHSH, CDR2 LQKENI, per germline. The chain's CDR3 is CASSPPVGYGYTF. The CDR3 DNA sequence: TGTGCCAGCTCACCACCTGTCGGGTATGGCTACACCTTC.